These 9 T cell receptor beta chains came from one sample sequenced in a study of T-cell reconstitution after alpha-beta-depleted transplantation in children. Researchers prepared the TCRbeta library using unique molecular identifiers, the study reports. TCRdb itself ran the PCR reads through MiXCR, one entry per CDR3 protein. The table lists under 450,000 distinct CDR3 sequences, approximately 12% of them singletons, with 4% to 5.5% in the top ten. The material was PBMCs, obtained from the stem cell graft. The receptors shown here come from a human donor who donated a stem cell graft to a child with Fanconi anemia.

This clonotype occurred a few times. The genes are TRBV9 and TRBJ1-1; no clear D. This CDR3 is built from 13 residues. Trimming took off 0 bases at V and 5 bases at J, with 8 bases between the two ends. CDR1 and CDR2 (germline): SGDLS, YYNGEE. CDR3 DNA: TGTGCCAGCAGCGTAGCCCCACTTACTGAAGCTTTCTTT. It translates to CASSVAPLTEAFF.

This chain connects TRBV12-3 or TRBV12-4 to TRBJ1-5, with 7 bases that match TRBD1. The CDR3 loop spans 15 amino acids. V dropped 6 bases and J dropped 5; count of bases not matched to a gene: 10. The CDR3 region is CASSNDPGQYQPQHF. The DNA for the CDR3 is TGTGCCAGCAGCAATGATCCGGGACAGTATCAGCCCCAGCATTTT.

This clonotype has a handful of counts. The chain links TRBV7-7 to TRBJ2-3; weak D call: TRBD2 (6 bases). The CDR3 has 14 amino acids. Trimming took 5 bases from V and 6 from J, leaving 15 bases between them. CDR1 is SSHAT, CDR2 FNYEAQ, per germline (reference sequence). CDR3 sequence reads: CASSRGPGGDTQYF. The DNA for the CDR3 is TGTGCCAGCAGCCGGGGACCCGGAGGGGATACGCAGTATTTT.

This sequence joins TRBV30 and TRBJ2-1; a possible D gene is TRBD2 (6 bases). There are 14 residues in the CDR3. CDR1 and CDR2 (germline): GTSNPN, SVGIG (reference sequence). Deletions cut 1 base from V and 4 bases from J, with 11 bases between. CDR3 protein: CAWSGGGGYNEQFF. The CDR3 coding sequence is TGTGCCTGGAGTGGAGGTGGGGGGTACAATGAGCAGTTCTTC.

This clonotype came up many times. V gene TRBV27 combines with J gene TRBJ2-7; no definite D call. The CDR3 consists of 16 residues. Germline CDR1 is MNHEY and CDR2 is SMNVEV (reference sequence). Trimming took off 5 bases at V and 0 bases at J, with 17 bases between the two ends. The CDR3 loop is CASSPYGGSSSYEQYV. As DNA, the CDR3 is TGTGCCAGCAGTCCGTATGGTGGCTCGAGCTCCTACGAGCAGTACGTC.

The CDR3 DNA reads as TGCGCCAGCAGCTTGAACAACGGGGAGACCCAGTACTTC. This sequence encodes CASSLNNGETQYF. The chain is built from TRBV5-1 and TRBJ2-5; unclear D gene. The germline V gene has CDR1 SGHRS and CDR2 YFSETQ. V was pared by 1 base and J by 5 bases, with 9 bases between. The CDR3 loop spans 13 amino acids.

This clonotype was observed a few times. This chain joins TRBV29-1 and TRBJ1-2; 12 bases agree with TRBD1. Germline assignment: CDR1 SQVTM and CDR2 ANQGSEA. The ends lost 7 bases at V and 7 bases at J; junction bases unmatched: 10. There are 14 residues in the CDR3. DNA of the CDR3: TGCAGCGATCTACCGGGACAGGGGGCGGCTGGCTACACCTTC. It specifies CSDLPGQGAAGYTF.

Only a few counts were recorded for this clonotype. This rearrangement joins TRBV20-1 to TRBJ1-2, with D uncertain. V was trimmed by 3 bases and J by 8 bases, leaving 13 bases between them. The CDR3 contains 12 residues. CDR1 DFQATT and CDR2 SNEGSKA come from the germline V gene (reference sequence). The CDR3 reads CSASEPPHGYTF. The DNA of the CDR3 is TGCAGTGCTAGTGAGCCCCCACACGGCTACACCTTC.

There are a few counts of this clonotype. This chain uses TRBV5-8 with TRBJ2-5; 7 nucleotides align to TRBD2. The CDR3 has 14 amino acids. V shed 1 base, J shed 3 bases, and the junction held 3 bases outside the gene matches. Germline CDR1 SGHTS, CDR2 YDEGEE. CDR3 nucleotides: TGTGCCAGCAGCTTGTGGGGGGGGAAAGAGACCCAGTACTTC. This gives the protein CASSLWGGKETQYF.